The 22 T cell receptor beta chains below come from one sample, sequenced in a study of response to subunit inactivated influenza vaccine. TCRdb processed the RT-PCR reads anew with MiXCR; each CDR3 protein has one entry. The sample comprises 200,000 to 300,000 distinct CDR3 sequences, more than 10% of which are singletons, and 7.8% rests with the top ten. This sample comprised non-naive T cells sorted from PBMCs, obtained roughly 15 days before vaccination. The source of these receptors is a man aged 50-60 years who received an inactivated influenza vaccine.

The chain has TRBV4-2 and TRBJ2-3; TRBD2 might be the D (6 bases). V dropped 0 bases and J dropped 1 base, with 17 bases sitting between them. Germline CDR1 and CDR2: LGHNA and YNFKEQ. The CDR3 contains 18 residues. The CDR3 DNA reads as TGTGCCAGCAGCCAAGAAGGGAACGGAGGGTCTGGCACAGATACGCAGTATTTT. Translation: CASSQEGNGGSGTDTQYF.

V and J are TRBV11-2 and TRBJ2-7; tentative D call: TRBD1 (6 bases). Germline CDR1 reads SGHAT; CDR2 reads FQNNGV. CDR3 length: 18 amino acids. V was clipped by 3 bases and J by 3 bases, with 24 bases between them. The CDR3, as DNA: TGTGCCAGCAGCTTCGGCCCCCAAACAGGGTTATACTTCTACGAGCAGTACTTC. It encodes CASSFGPQTGLYFYEQYF.

This clonotype was seen a few times. The chain couples TRBV12-3 or TRBV12-4 to TRBJ1-1; D gene unclear. Trimming stripped 6 bases from V and 0 bases from J, with 8 bases between. The CDR3 has 13 residues. As DNA, the CDR3 is TGTGCCAGCAGAACAGTCATGAACACTGAAGCTTTCTTT. This sequence encodes CASRTVMNTEAFF.

This clonotype has only a few counts. For the CDR3, the DNA is TGTGCCAGCAGTACCCCCGCCAGGGGTCAAGAGACCCAGTACTTC. Protein sequence: CASSTPARGQETQYF. This chain links TRBV6-2 or TRBV6-3 with TRBJ2-5; tentatively, D is TRBD1 (6 bases). CDR1 is MNHEY and CDR2 is SVGEGT in the germline V gene. The CDR3 loop spans 15 amino acids. V shed 5 bases and J shed 2 bases, with 15 bases lying between them.

The chain joins TRBV27 to TRBJ2-1; perhaps D is TRBD1 or TRBD2 (5 bases each). The length of the CDR3 is 16 residues. Trimming took 4 bases from V and 5 from J, leaving 18 bases between them. Germline CDR1 is MNHEY and CDR2 is SMNVEV (reference sequence). This chain's CDR3 is CASSSDNGPEDNEQFF. In DNA form, the CDR3 reads TGTGCCAGCAGTTCGGACAACGGGCCGGAGGACAATGAGCAGTTCTTC.

V is TRBV30 and J is TRBJ2-3; D might be TRBD2 (6 bases). The V end was cut by 2 bases, the J end by 3 bases, with 12 bases between. Per the germline V gene, CDR1 is GTSNPN and CDR2 is SVGIG (reference sequence). The CDR3 consists of 14 residues. Here the CDR3 reads CAWSPGTSTDTQYF. The CDR3 DNA reads as TGTGCCTGGAGTCCCGGGACTTCTACAGATACGCAGTATTTT.

This chain links TRBV7-6 with TRBJ2-2, with D possibly matching TRBD2 (6 bases). The germline CDR1 and CDR2 sequences are SGHVS and FNYEAQ. Trimming cost V 1 base and J 7 bases, with 16 bases left between them. CDR3 size: 16 residues. The CDR3 DNA reads TGTGCCAGCAGCTTAGGGGGACGGGGGTTCATCGGGGAGCTGTTTTTT. As protein: CASSLGGRGFIGELFF.

This rearrangement joins TRBV3-1 to TRBJ2-3, with D tentatively TRBD1 or TRBD2 (5 bases each). The V gene lost 8 bases and the J gene lost 2 bases, with 17 bases spanning the gap. CDR1 and CDR2 from the germline V gene are LGHDT and YNNKEL (reference sequence). The CDR3 runs 15 residues. CDR3 in DNA: TGTGCCAGCTGCTTTGTGGGGGACGCCACAGATACGCAGTATTTT. Amino acid sequence: CASCFVGDATDTQYF.

This clonotype has at least ten counts. This chain joins TRBV20-1 and TRBJ2-7; possible D gene TRBD2, 5 bases. Per germline, CDR1 DFQATT and CDR2 SNEGSKA (reference sequence). Trimming cost V 4 bases and J 1 base, with 14 bases left between them. The CDR3 length is 14 residues. CDR3 nucleotide sequence: TGCAGTGCTACCGGCCTACTAGGTTCCTACGAGCAGTACTTC. The encoded protein is CSATGLLGSYEQYF.

In its sample, this clonotype was seen a few times. The V gene is TRBV7-2, the J gene TRBJ1-3; D is undetermined. V was clipped by 4 bases and J by 2 bases, with 18 bases between them. The CDR3 has 17 amino acids. Germline CDR1 is SGHTA and CDR2 is FQGNSA. CDR3 DNA: TGTGCCAGCAGCTCGCCGGGAGACGGAGACACTGGAAACACCATATATTTT. Translated, it gives CASSSPGDGDTGNTIYF.

This clonotype was seen a few times. The V gene is TRBV7-9, the J gene TRBJ2-5; D possibly corresponds to TRBD1 (5 bases). The CDR3 covers 13 residues. The germline CDR1 and CDR2 sequences are SEHNR and FQNEAQ (reference sequence). Trimming removed 1 base from V and 10 bases from J, with 13 bases in between. CDR3 DNA sequence: TGTGCCAGCAGCTTAGAGGGGCCGCTATACCAGTACTTC. It specifies CASSLEGPLYQYF. Supplemented by reference TRBV7-9 and TRBJ2-5, the full variable domain reads DTGVSQNPRHKITKRGQNVTFRCDPISEHNRLYWYRQTLGQGPEFLTYFQNEAQLEKSRLLSDRFSAERPKGSFSTLEIQRTEQGDSAMYLCASSLEGPLYQYFGPGTRLLVL.

This clonotype has a handful of counts. This rearrangement joins TRBV19 to TRBJ2-2; TRBD1 is a possible D gene (6 bases). The length of the CDR3 is 16 residues. Germline V gene sequence: CDR1 LNHDA, CDR2 SQIVND (reference sequence). V was cut by 2 bases and J by 7 bases, with 17 bases left in between. Written as DNA, the CDR3 is TGTGCCAGTAGTATAAGAAGAAATACAGGGTACGGGGAGCTGTTTTTT. The encoded protein is CASSIRRNTGYGELFF.

The genes are TRBV29-1 and TRBJ2-3; D is ambiguous. The germline V gene encodes CDR1 SQVTM and CDR2 ANQGSEA. CDR3 length: 13 residues. V was clipped by 0 bases and J by 2 bases, with 6 bases between them. In nucleotides, the CDR3 is TGCAGCGTTGAAGAGCGGCTCACAGATACGCAGTATTTT. Translated: CSVEERLTDTQYF.

This clonotype was observed a handful of times. The rearrangement links TRBV11-1 to TRBJ2-6; 8 positions match TRBD1. The V gene's germline CDR1 is SGHAT and CDR2 FQDESV (reference sequence). This CDR3 comprises 18 residues. The V segment lost 1 base and the J segment 4 bases; nucleotides outside the gene matches: 9. The CDR3 sequence: CASSLGLDRVSGANVLTF. The CDR3 nucleotides are TGTGCCAGCAGCTTAGGATTGGACAGGGTGTCCGGGGCCAACGTCCTGACTTTC.

The table lists this clonotype with many counts. The chain carries TRBV5-1 and TRBJ1-2; D gene ambiguous. The V and J ends lost 4 bases and 0 bases respectively, with 13 bases between them. This CDR3 has 15 residues. Germline V lookup: CDR1 SGHRS, CDR2 YFSETQ. The CDR3 coding sequence is TGCGCCAGCAGCCAGGACGGAGCCGCTAACTATGGCTACACCTTC. Translation gives CASSQDGAANYGYTF.

The chain recombines TRBV9 with TRBJ2-7; possibly TRBD2 for D (6 bases). The CDR3 has 14 amino acids. The germline V gene encodes CDR1 SGDLS and CDR2 YYNGEE. V was pared by 5 bases and J by 2 bases, with 14 bases between. CDR3 sequence: CASSMGGTTYEQYF. As DNA, the CDR3 is TGTGCCAGCAGTATGGGGGGAACCACCTACGAGCAGTACTTC.

This clonotype was found a few times. The chain carries TRBV3-1 and TRBJ2-1, with 7 bases matching TRBD1. Germline CDR1 and CDR2: LGHDT and YNNKEL (reference sequence). The trim removed 2 bases at V and 15 bases at J, leaving 13 bases unmatched. This CDR3 is built from 14 residues. This CDR3 reads CASSQPGLGGSRFF. For the CDR3, the DNA is TGTGCCAGCAGCCAACCGGGCCTAGGGGGCAGTAGGTTCTTC.

This chain uses TRBV12-3 or TRBV12-4 with TRBJ1-4, with D unresolved. Trimming took 5 bases from V and 4 from J, leaving 11 bases between them. This CDR3 region has 14 residues. The CDR3 loop is CASSGSGLNEKLFF. The CDR3 nucleotides read TGTGCCAGCAGTGGCTCAGGTCTTAATGAAAAACTGTTTTTT.

This clonotype was counted many times. The chain links TRBV5-1 to TRBJ1-5; 8 positions agree with TRBD1. Trimming at V came to 4 bases and at J to 2 bases, leaving 8 bases not matched to a gene. Germline loops: CDR1 SGHRS, CDR2 YFSETQ. The CDR3 covers 16 residues. The CDR3 nucleotides read TGCGCCAGCAGCCCGGGGTTGGGACAGGGCAATCAGCCCCAGCATTTT. It yields the protein CASSPGLGQGNQPQHF.

CDR3 DNA sequence: TGTGCCAGCAGGACAGGGAGTAACACCGGGGAGCTGTTTTTT. Translated: CASRTGSNTGELFF. The rearrangement joins TRBV28 to TRBJ2-2, with 7 bases fitting TRBD1. The germline gives CDR1 MDHEN, CDR2 SYDVKM. This CDR3 region has 14 residues. J was trimmed by 2 bases and V by 6 bases; bases with no gene match: 3.

The J gene is TRBJ1-5, the V gene TRBV7-6; 7 nucleotides agree with TRBD1. Per the germline V gene, CDR1 is SGHVS and CDR2 is FNYEAQ. This CDR3 is 16 amino acids long. J was trimmed by 1 base and V by 5 bases; bases with no gene match: 8. The CDR3 DNA reads as TGTGCCAGCAGCCCTCACCCGGGACAGAGCAATCAGCCCCAGCATTTT. It yields the protein CASSPHPGQSNQPQHF.

This clonotype was observed a handful of times. The chain joins TRBV2 to TRBJ2-1, with D perhaps matching TRBD2 (6 bases). Between the trimmed V and J ends, which lost 7 bases and 6 bases, there was a span of 19 bases. CDR1 is SNHLY and CDR2 is FYNNEI in the germline V gene. CDR3 size: 15 residues. CDR3 in amino acids: CASKVGTQSVNEQFF. The CDR3, as DNA: TGTGCCAGCAAGGTAGGGACTCAGAGCGTCAATGAGCAGTTCTTC.